The 2 T cell receptor beta chains below all came from one sample that was sequenced in a study of immune cell composition in non-small cell lung cancer. Here immunoSEQ multiplex PCR was the method, and the copy in TCRdb shows in-frame clones only, minus some. The table has 14,000 or so clones, about 84% seen once; the top ten hold over 8.5%. Input material: lung tumor tissue. The receptor set was obtained from a human donor with non-small cell lung cancer.

The chain joins TRBV7-2 to TRBJ2-1; 7 bases are a match to TRBD2. The V segment lost 6 bases and the J segment 0 bases; nucleotides outside the gene matches: 8. The germline CDR1 and CDR2 sequences are SGHTA and FQGNSA. The CDR3 is made up of 16 amino acids. The CDR3 here is CASRPVAGPSYNEQFF. The CDR3 bases are TGTGCCAGCAGGCCAGTAGCGGGCCCCTCCTACAATGAGCAGTTCTTC.

This clone occurred once. The chain links TRBV28 to TRBJ2-7; 9 nucleotides align to TRBD1. The CDR3 is made up of 15 amino acids. V was pared by 5 bases and J by 2 bases, with 7 bases of the junction left unmatched. The germline V gene encodes CDR1 MDHEN and CDR2 SYDVKM. CDR3 sequence (DNA): TGTGCCAGCAGTGTTCCGGGACAGGGCGCCTACGAGCAGTACTTC. It yields the protein CASSVPGQGAYEQYF.